The 27 T cell receptor beta chains given below trace back to one sample, sequenced in a study of cytomegalovirus exposure and HLA in healthy donors. The PCR had 60 Vbeta and 13 Jbeta primers. Method: immunoSEQ multiplex PCR; TCRdb's copy keeps in-frame clones and lacks some. Here the sample spans 100,000 to 140,000 clones, around 76% being singletons. Sequences were obtained from PBMCs. These receptors were taken from a man aged 18 to 29 in good health and CMV-seronegative.

The V gene is TRBV6-1, the J gene TRBJ2-7, with TRBD1 matching over 9 bases. This CDR3 has 15 amino acids. From germline, CDR1 is MNHNS and CDR2 SASEGT. Trimming at V came to 5 bases and at J to 1 base, leaving 6 bases not matched to a gene. DNA for the CDR3: TGTGCCAGCAGTACAGACAGGGGGATGTCCTACGAGCAGTACTTC. The encoded protein is CASSTDRGMSYEQYF.

The chain recombines TRBV19 with TRBJ2-3; perhaps TRBD1 as D (6 bases). The CDR3 sequence is 14 residues long. V was shortened by 6 bases and J by 0 bases, with 10 bases between the two germline ends. Germline V gene sequence: CDR1 LNHDA, CDR2 SQIVND (reference sequence). Here the CDR3 reads CASRTTGSTDTQYF. CDR3 DNA: TGTGCCAGTAGGACCACAGGGAGCACAGATACGCAGTATTTT.

The V and J genes are TRBV10-3 and TRBJ1-1; weak D call: TRBD1 (6 bases). The CDR3 covers 14 residues. The germline gives CDR1 ENHRY, CDR2 SYGVKD. Between the trimmed V and J ends, which lost 9 bases and 3 bases, there was a span of 17 bases. The CDR3 nucleotides read TGTGCCATATCGGGGGGCAGGGTGGACACTGAAGCTTTCTTT. Its protein product is CAISGGRVDTEAFF.

The chain combines TRBV5-4 with TRBJ2-5, with no clear D. Germline V lookup: CDR1 SGHNT, CDR2 YYREEE (reference sequence). The CDR3 totals 12 residues. Trimming removed 1 base at V and 5 bases at J, with 6 bases between. CDR3: CASSLYGETQYF. Written as DNA, the CDR3 is TGTGCCAGCAGCTTGTACGGGGAGACCCAGTACTTC.

CDR3: CASRGRRGPGELFF. The CDR3 DNA is TGTGCCAGCAGGGGGAGGAGGGGGCCTGGGGAGCTGTTTTTT. The chain recombines TRBV6-5 with TRBJ2-2; maybe TRBD1 (7 bases). There are 14 residues in the CDR3. The germline V gene encodes CDR1 MNHEY and CDR2 SVGAGI. The V gene lost 6 bases and the J gene lost 8 bases, with 16 bases spanning the gap.

The chain links TRBV5-1 to TRBJ1-6; no definite D call. Germline CDR1 is SGHRS and CDR2 is YFSETQ. The V end was cut by 6 bases, the J end by 1 base, with 5 bases between. There are 13 residues in the CDR3. CDR3 sequence: CASTLSYNSPLHF. The CDR3, as DNA: TGCGCCAGCACCCTTTCCTATAATTCACCCCTCCACTTT.

This rearrangement joins TRBV5-1 to TRBJ1-2; D is perhaps TRBD1 (6 bases). V shed 1 base and J shed 2 bases, with 9 bases lying between them. The CDR3 extends over 14 amino acids. Per the germline V gene, CDR1 is SGHRS and CDR2 is YFSETQ. The CDR3 sequence: CASSLFQGNYGYTF. The CDR3 region has the DNA TGCGCCAGCAGCTTGTTTCAGGGGAACTATGGCTACACCTTC. The whole variable domain, remainder taken from reference TRBV5-1 and TRBJ1-2, is KAGVTQTPRYLIKTRGQQVTLSCSPISGHRSVSWYQQTPGQGLQFLFEYFSETQRNKGNFPGRFSGRQFSNSRSEMNVSTLELGDSALYLCASSLFQGNYGYTFGSGTRLTVV.

This chain uses TRBV18 with TRBJ1-5; tentatively, D is TRBD1 (5 bases). The CDR3 totals 14 residues. Trimming removed 4 bases from V and 5 bases from J, with 12 bases in between. Germline lookup yields CDR1 KGHSH and CDR2 LQKENI. This CDR3 reads CASSLLPGDQPQHF. The DNA of the CDR3 is TGTGCCAGCTCACTTCTTCCGGGGGATCAGCCCCAGCATTTT.

This clone was observed a single time. The chain joins TRBV7-8 to TRBJ2-7; D not resolved. Germline V gives CDR1 SGHVS, CDR2 FQNEAQ. The length of the CDR3 is 13 residues. The ends were cut back, 9 bases at V and 4 bases at J, with 16 bases in the middle. The CDR3 nucleotides are TGTGCCAGTTCCCGAGGCGGCGGTTACGAGCAGTACTTC. This sequence encodes CASSRGGGYEQYF.

This clone was seen once. V is TRBV2 and J is TRBJ1-2, with TRBD1 identical over 7 bases. The CDR3 contains 14 residues. J lost 6 bases, V lost 2 bases, and 6 bases had no gene match. Germline CDR1 is SNHLY and CDR2 is FYNNEI. CDR3 residues: CASSESWGQHGYTF. The CDR3 DNA sequence: TGTGCCAGCAGTGAAAGTTGGGGACAGCATGGCTACACCTTC. The whole variable domain, filled in from reference TRBV2 and TRBJ1-2, reads EPEVTQTPSHQVTQMGQEVILRCVPISNHLYFYWYRQILGQKVEFLVSFYNNEISEKSEIFDDQFSVERPDGSNFTLKIRSTKLEDSAMYFCASSESWGQHGYTFGSGTRLTVV.

CDR3 residues: CASSRGTGGYGYTF. Written as DNA, the CDR3 is TGTGCCAGCAGCCGCGGGACAGGGGGTTATGGCTACACCTTC. This chain joins TRBV7-2 and TRBJ1-2, with 11 nucleotides matching TRBD1. Germline CDR1 reads SGHTA; CDR2 reads FQGNSA. This CDR3 contains 14 residues. J lost 5 bases, V lost 5 bases, and 4 bases had no gene match.

The CDR3 bases are TGCGCCAGCAACCTCAGGGGGACCAACCAAGAGACCCAGTACTTC. Translated: CASNLRGTNQETQYF. The chain has TRBV5-1 and TRBJ2-5; 7 bases map to TRBD1. Losses at the gene ends were 6 bases for V and 0 bases for J; bases not matched to a gene: 8. The V gene's germline CDR1 is SGHRS and CDR2 YFSETQ. The CDR3 contains 15 residues.

This chain joins TRBV7-9 and TRBJ2-1, with a weak D call TRBD1 (6 bases). The CDR3 covers 17 residues. Trimming took off 2 bases at V and 6 bases at J, with 20 bases between the two ends. Germline loops: CDR1 SEHNR, CDR2 FQNEAQ (reference sequence). CDR3 region: CASSLNPGNRASNEQFF. CDR3 sequence (DNA): TGTGCCAGCAGCTTAAACCCCGGAAACAGGGCCAGCAATGAGCAGTTCTTC.

This chain links TRBV15 with TRBJ2-5; TRBD2 is a possible D gene (6 bases). The J call may be wrong; the DNA end is better matched by TRBJ2-7. Germline V lookup: CDR1 LNHNV, CDR2 YYDKDF (reference sequence). This CDR3 is 14 amino acids long. CDR3: CATSRDGGTYEQYF. CDR3 DNA: TGTGCCACCAGCAGAGACGGGGGAACCTACGAGCAGTACTTC.

The rearrangement links TRBV7-2 to TRBJ2-5; possibly TRBD2 for D (5 bases). The CDR3 runs to 16 residues. V lost 5 bases, J lost 2 bases, and 18 bases lay in between. CDR1 is SGHTA and CDR2 is FQGNSA in the germline V gene. CDR3 sequence reads: CASSRTGSTLQETQYF. CDR3 in DNA: TGTGCCAGCAGCCGAACGGGGTCTACCCTTCAAGAGACCCAGTACTTC.

The CDR3 DNA sequence: TGTGCCGCGGGGGGCTGGTCCTACAATGAGCAGTTCTTC. As protein: CAAGGWSYNEQFF. The genes are TRBV28 and TRBJ2-1; 8 positions match TRBD2. Looked up from germline, CDR1 is MDHEN and CDR2 is SYDVKM. V was clipped by 11 bases and J by 1 base; unmatched bases: 4. The CDR3 extends over 13 amino acids.

This chain uses TRBV6-5 with TRBJ2-7; tentative D call: TRBD1 (6 bases). Between the trimmed V and J ends, which lost 7 bases and 3 bases, there was a span of 13 bases. Per germline, CDR1 MNHEY and CDR2 SVGAGI. The CDR3 consists of 13 residues. Here the CDR3 reads CASTPGGVYEQYF. In DNA, the CDR3 is TGTGCCAGCACCCCTGGGGGCGTCTACGAGCAGTACTTC.

The genes are TRBV7-2 and TRBJ2-1, with 13 bases fitting TRBD2. The germline gives CDR1 SGHTA, CDR2 FQGNSA. This CDR3 has 17 amino acids. J lost 9 bases, V lost 1 base, and 9 bases had no gene match. The DNA of the CDR3 is TGTGCCAGCAGCTTAGTAGGCACTAGCGGGGGGGGGCGTGAGCAGTTCTTC. It codes for CASSLVGTSGGGREQFF.

The chain couples TRBV6-1 to TRBJ1-2; the match to TRBD1 covers 7 bases. J lost 8 bases, V lost 6 bases, and 12 bases had no gene match. There are 14 residues in the CDR3. Looked up from germline, CDR1 is MNHNS and CDR2 is SASEGT. CDR3 residues: CASRERGQESGYTF. CDR3 nucleotides: TGTGCCAGCAGGGAAAGGGGGCAAGAAAGCGGCTACACCTTC.

The chain combines TRBV18 with TRBJ2-1, with D possibly TRBD2 on 6 matching bases. The CDR3 has 14 residues. The germline CDR1 and CDR2 sequences are KGHSH and LQKENI. Trimming removed 10 bases at V and 6 bases at J, with 19 bases between. The CDR3: CATQIRESGNEQFF. In DNA, the CDR3 is TGTGCCACTCAAATCCGGGAGTCAGGCAATGAGCAGTTCTTC.

The chain links TRBV6-4 to TRBJ1-3, with D maybe TRBD1 (5 bases). Deletions cut 8 bases from V and 3 bases from J, with 11 bases between. CDR3 size: 13 residues. The germline CDR1 and CDR2 sequences are MRHNA and SNTAGT. CDR3 nucleotides: TGTGCCAGCTGGGGCAGTGGTGGAAACACCATATATTTT. This gives the protein CASWGSGGNTIYF.

This chain connects TRBV2 to TRBJ2-1, with 7 bases fitting TRBD2. Per germline, CDR1 SNHLY and CDR2 FYNNEI. The CDR3 spans 17 residues. With 1 base clipped from V and 8 bases from J, the junction kept 14 bases outside the gene matches. CDR3 sequence (DNA): TGTGCCAGCAGTGAAGATCCCCCCGGACTAGTACTCGATGAGCAGTTCTTC. Translated, it gives CASSEDPPGLVLDEQFF.

The chain carries TRBV6-6 and TRBJ2-7; 8 bases are a match to TRBD2. The CDR3 sequence is 15 residues long. J was trimmed by 3 bases and V by 2 bases; bases with no gene match: 6. Germline V gene sequence: CDR1 MNHNY, CDR2 SVGAGI (reference sequence). The CDR3 coding sequence is TGTGCCAGCAGTTACGGTCGGGGGGGCCGCTACGAGCAGTACTTC. Its translation: CASSYGRGGRYEQYF.

The genes are TRBV5-1 and TRBJ2-3; D is uncertain. With 4 bases removed from V and 7 bases from J, the gap between germline ends came to 10 bases. CDR1 is SGHRS, CDR2 YFSETQ, per germline. The length of the CDR3 is 12 residues. The CDR3 spells CASSPAQYTQYF. The CDR3 DNA reads TGCGCCAGCAGCCCCGCACAGTATACGCAGTATTTT.

The CDR3 bases are TGTGCCAGCAGCACCCGGCCGGGACAGGGTTTAGAAAACACCATATATTTT. This codes for CASSTRPGQGLENTIYF. The rearrangement joins TRBV5-8 to TRBJ1-3, with TRBD1 matching over 9 bases. V was pared by 4 bases and J by 6 bases, with 14 bases of the junction left unmatched. Germline CDR1 reads SGHTS; CDR2 reads YDEGEE. This CDR3 is built from 17 residues.

The V and J genes are TRBV2 and TRBJ2-7; 7 positions agree with TRBD2. Germline loops: CDR1 SNHLY, CDR2 FYNNEI. The CDR3 covers 13 residues. J gave up 1 base and V 8 bases, and 5 bases lay outside the gene matches. The CDR3 here is CASERDGSYEQYF. In DNA, the CDR3 is TGTGCCAGCGAGCGGGACGGTTCCTACGAGCAGTACTTC.

Only a few counts were recorded for this clone. The rearrangement uses TRBV6-5 and TRBJ2-7; D possibly corresponds to TRBD1 (6 bases). The V end was cut by 5 bases, the J end by 4 bases, with 12 bases between. The CDR3 has 13 residues. Germline loops: CDR1 MNHEY, CDR2 SVGAGI. CDR3 coding DNA: TGTGCCAGCAGTACCCCGGACAGATACGAGCAGTACTTC. Amino acids: CASSTPDRYEQYF.